The entry that follows covers one T cell receptor (beta chain) sequence. The antigen remains unidentified. The identical CDR3 is also encoded by other nucleotide sequences in the sample. This entry comes from a study of CD8 T cell repertoires and HIV-1 epitope variants. The method was immunoSEQ multiplex PCR; TCRdb's version includes in-frame clones alone and lacks a portion of them. The data show about 4,900 clones, more than 60% seen once. Germline CDR1 LGHNA, CDR2 YSLEER. The CDR3 consists of 15 residues. V lost 9 bases and J lost 8; bases outside the gene matches: 14. Sequenced sample: cultured CD8+ T cells derived from PBMCs. The TCR was taken from a male donor with HIV. The rearrangement uses TRBV4-3 and TRBJ2-1; 9 positions agree with TRBD2. The CDR3, as DNA: TGCGCCAGTAGCTGGAGCGGGGGGCTCATGGATGAGCAGTTCTTC. Protein sequence: CASSWSGGLMDEQFF.